A selection of T cell receptor beta chains follows, all from one sample in a study of CD8 T cells in Susac syndrome. TCRdb re-called the immunoSEQ multiplex PCR reads with MiXCR, one entry per CDR3 protein. This sample yields roughly 140,000 distinct CDR3 sequences, of which 94% are seen a single time; about 0.26% belongs to the top ten. Sequenced input: CD8+ T cells from PBMCs. These receptors originate from a human donor in good health. CDR3s leave out the opening cysteine and the closing phenylalanine or tryptophan. The D gene is left open where the match is weak. A row's size may be missing; if present it is once, few, many or a size class.

J gene,V gene,clone size,D gene,CDR3 protein
TRBJ2-1,TRBV14,.,TRBD2,ASSRESRESGNEQF
TRBJ1-1,TRBV29-1,.,TRBD1,SVEATGGYTEAF
TRBJ2-7,TRBV12-3/TRBV12-4,few,TRBD1,ASSSGTGNYEQY
TRBJ2-7,TRBV6-1,.,.,ASMKGRYEQY
TRBJ2-5,TRBV9,.,.,ASSSLGGSEEETQY
TRBJ2-4,TRBV7-9,.,TRBD1,ASSSPGQGSGIQY
TRBJ2-1,TRBV7-8,once,TRBD2,ASSSHGTTPYNEQF
TRBJ1-1,TRBV6-2/TRBV6-3,few,TRBD1,ASSPTGLNTEAF
TRBJ2-1,TRBV20-1,once,TRBD2,SARDGNSGNEQF
TRBJ2-2,TRBV24-1,.,.,ATSDLPGDGELF
TRBJ2-7,TRBV20-1,.,TRBD2,SARRLGGEALWEQY
TRBJ2-1,TRBV29-1,.,.,SGESDPKYNEQF
TRBJ2-7,TRBV11-2,.,.,ASSLLTYEQY
TRBJ2-7,TRBV27,.,TRBD1,ASSFIIDRGIPSYEQY
TRBJ2-2,TRBV6-1,once,.,ASSEPALNTGELF
TRBJ2-7,TRBV12-3/TRBV12-4,.,.,ASSPQGHEQY
TRBJ2-1,TRBV27,.,.,ASSNGGYYNEQF
TRBJ2-1,TRBV7-6,.,.,ASSLSGAAYSYNEQF
TRBJ2-3,TRBV28,.,TRBD2,ASSLSASGAGIDTQY
TRBJ2-4,TRBV20-1,.,TRBD2,SARDFAGVPNIQY
TRBJ1-2,TRBV20-1,.,.,SASIAHAEAYGYT
TRBJ2-1,TRBV27,.,.,ASSFFLWGDEQF
TRBJ2-3,TRBV11-2,.,.,ASTQGATSTDTQY
TRBJ2-7,TRBV4-3,.,TRBD2,ASSQEREAYEQY
TRBJ1-2,TRBV14,.,.,ASSRWGVGRKDGYT
TRBJ2-7,TRBV9,.,.,ASSKGVSAAYEQY